This T cell receptor beta chain was profiled in a study of T cells after yellow fever vaccination (dated by TCRdb to between 2019 and 2020). Describing the broader study: The SMART-Seq v4 Ultra Low Input RNA kit was used to prepare libraries from fractions with low cell numbers. To follow T-cell clones before and after both primary and booster YFV17D yellow fever vaccination, bulk TCR alpha and beta repertoires underwent longitudinal sequencing. Blood was collected at multiple timepoints before and after primary and secondary immunization, and bulk PBMC replicates and cell subsets were isolated. Two healthy male donors, one aged 18 to 30 and one aged 30 to 40 years, made up the cohort.

Instrument used: Illumina NovaSeq 6000. TCR cDNA was made using 5'RACE template switching, a step that added a universal primer site and unique molecular identifiers. Priming for cDNA synthesis came from both the TCR alpha and TCR beta constant segments. Libraries were amplified in two PCR steps, with sample barcodes and sequencing adapters added in the second step. Libraries were sequenced on Illumina HiSeq 2500 (2x100 bp) or NovaSeq (2x150 bp). On the authors' methods: Demultiplexing of reads and collapsing into UMI consensus sequences were performed with MIGEC, and V(D)J alignment was carried out with MiXCR. Vaccine-responding clonotypes were identified with edgeR using replicate PBMC samples, with FDR below 0.01 and a log2 fold change above 5 up to day 15 being required. CD4 or CD8 identity was assigned to each bulk clonotype according to whether the clonotype was present at higher abundance in the sequenced CD4 repertoire or the sequenced CD8 repertoire. The public sequencing data were trimmed at Q25 with fastp and processed into clonotypes with MiXCR by TCRdb, which kept only in-frame beta chains. Identical CDR3 protein sequences are pooled into one entry, listed with their most common genes and DNA. TCRdb, not the original authors, processed these V and J calls. For this sample there are fewer than 350,000 distinct CDR3 sequences; around 4% appear just once. The ten largest clones add up to about a quarter of the sample.

Results the study describes overall, beyond this receptor: The secondary T-cell response was weaker than the primary response but faster, peaking on day 5 instead of day 15. Computational filtering was needed because FACS-sorted repertoires could contain abundant contaminating clonotypes from the bulk population. After the booster, most of the clones that had expanded following primary vaccination were detected again (almost 98% of CD4 and around 88% of CD8), which suggests that memory was broadly maintained. A small fraction of clonotypes showed up in both the CD4 and CD8 compartments, probably as a result of convergent recombination. Only two donors were included in the study, so the extent to which the findings can be generalized is limited.

The sample's treatment or condition label is to be understood as: live attenuated yellow fever vaccine strain. At each blood-draw timepoint, two biological replicates of bulk PBMCs were collected. A standard Ficoll-Paque protocol was used to isolate PBMCs from peripheral blood. TriZol was used to extract RNA from bulk PBMCs, CD4 and CD8 fractions, and dextramer-positive and dextramer-negative fractions. This clonotype was seen many times. Its antigen is currently not known. One base away there is no much larger clone; base qualities are not given. The germline V and J ends show losses of 2 bases and 0 bases respectively, and no gene match explains 5 bases of the junction. Its CDR3 holds 17 amino acids, cysteine through phenylalanine. The retained sequence is limited to the CDR3, 51 bases, with the frame set at the first base. CDR1 and CDR2, per the germline V gene, are MDHEN and SYDVKM.

The specimen comprised PBMCs, sampled on the day of the yellow fever booster vaccination. Here the chain combines TRBV28 and TRBJ2-3; 10 nucleotides in the junction match TRBD2. This TCR came from a man aged 18 to 29 who received the YFV17D yellow fever vaccine. At the DNA level, the sequence is TGTGCCAGCAGTTTAGCGAGCGGGGGGGGAAGCACAGATACGCAGTATTTT. The encoded protein is CASSLASGGGSTDTQYF.